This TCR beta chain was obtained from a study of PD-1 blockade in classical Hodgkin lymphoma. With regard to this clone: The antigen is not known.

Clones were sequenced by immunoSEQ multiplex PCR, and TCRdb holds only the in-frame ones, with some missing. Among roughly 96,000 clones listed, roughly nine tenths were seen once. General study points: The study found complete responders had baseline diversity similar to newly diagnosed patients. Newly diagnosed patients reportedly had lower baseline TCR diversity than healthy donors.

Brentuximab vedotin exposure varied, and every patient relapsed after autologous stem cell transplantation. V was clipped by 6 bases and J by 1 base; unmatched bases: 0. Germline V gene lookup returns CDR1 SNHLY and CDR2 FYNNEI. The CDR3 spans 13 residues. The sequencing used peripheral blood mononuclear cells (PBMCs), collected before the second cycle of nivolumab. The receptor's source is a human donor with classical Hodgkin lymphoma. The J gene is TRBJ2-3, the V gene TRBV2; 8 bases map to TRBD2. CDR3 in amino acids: CASRTSGTDTQYF. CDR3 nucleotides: TGTGCCAGCAGGACTAGCGGCACAGATACGCAGTATTTT.